Listed below are T cell receptor delta chains from one sample, sequenced in a study of Vδ1+ human thymocytes. With CATT, TCRdb re-called clones from the multiplex PCR reads. The table includes approximately 58,000 delta-chain clones, more than 12% detected once. Material for sequencing was Vdelta1+ gamma-delta thymocytes from the thymus. Receptor source: a girl under two years old who had congenital heart surgery. Each CDR3 is given with its conserved first and last residue. D genes are given only for firm matches. Size values are once, few and many counts, or a class for expanded clones, and some rows have none.

NA | NA | TRDJ1 | TRAV29/DV5 | NA | CSVLLCSKPSTDKLIF
few | NA | TRDJ1 | TRDV1 | TGTGCTCTTGGGGAACTATCATTACTGGTAGATAAACTCATCTTT | CALGELSLLVDKLIF
NA | NA | TRDJ1 | TRDV1 | TGTGCTCTTAGGGAACCCCGGGAGGGAACCGGGGATAAACTCATCTTT | CALREPREGTGDKLIF
NA | TRDD3 | TRDJ3 | TRDV2 | TGTGCCTGTGGATGGGGGATAAGCCCCGGCTCCTGGGACACCCGACAGATGTTTTTC | CACGWGISPGSWDTRQMFF
few | TRDD3 | TRDJ1 | TRDV1 | TGTGCTCTTGGGGAACTCAGGCCTACTAAAGAGTGGGGGATACGCACGAACACCGATAAACTCATCTTT | CALGELRPTKEWGIRTNTDKLIF
few | NA | TRDJ1 | TRDV1 | TGTGCTCTTGGGGAGGACACCATGAAGGATACCCCATCACACCGAAAACTCATCTTT | CALGEDTMKDTPSHRKLIF
few | TRDD3 | TRDJ1 | TRDV1 | TGTGCTCTTGGGGAATACATCCCCTACCGGAGCACTCGGACTGGGGGACTTTACACCGATAAACTCATCTTT | CALGEYIPYRSTRTGGLYTDKLIF
NA | NA | TRDJ1 | TRDV1 | TGTGCTCTTGGGATCACTGAAGGGGCCCGAGTTGGACTCATCTTT | CALGITEGARVGLIF
few | TRDD3 | TRDJ1 | TRDV2 | TGTGCCTGTGACACCTGGCTGGGGGATACTTCCTCCCTCTACACCGATAAACTCATCTTT | CACDTWLGDTSSLYTDKLIF
NA | NA | TRDJ1 | TRDV1 | TGTGCTCTTGGGGAACTCTCTGGACGCTCGGAACCCGATAAACTCATCTTT | CALGELSGRSEPDKLIF
few | TRDD3 | TRDJ1 | TRAV29/DV5 | TGTGCAGCAAGCGGTTTTGTCGGTGGCCAGGATGGGGGATTGTACTCCGATAAACTCATCTTT | CAASGFVGGQDGGLYSDKLIF
many | NA | TRDJ1 | TRDV3 | TGTGCCCCCCGTGGCGTGGGTAAACTCATCTTT | CAPRGVGKLIF
few | TRDD2 | TRDJ1 | TRDV1 | TGTGCTCTTGGGGATGCCCTTCCTACTCCTGGGGCTATCGGAGAAACCGATAAACTCATCTTT | CALGDALPTPGAIGETDKLIF
few | NA | TRDJ1 | TRDV1 | TGTGCTCTTGGGGAAATATCCTACGTCCGGGCCGACACCGATAAACTCATCTTT | CALGEISYVRADTDKLIF
few | NA | TRDJ1 | TRDV2 | TGTGCCTGTGACACAGGACCAAGTCTGGGGAAGCCCCGTACCGATAAACTCATCTTT | CACDTGPSLGKPRTDKLIF
few | TRDD3 | TRDJ1 | TRDV1 | TGTGCTCTTGGGGATTTCGTGCTGGGGGTTCAAGCGTACACCGATAAACTCATCTTT | CALGDFVLGVQAYTDKLIF
few | NA | TRDJ1 | TRDV1 | TGTGCTCTTGGGGAACTGGAAAAACGGATCCCGCGGCCCAAGTACACCGATAAACTCATCTTT | CALGELEKRIPRPKYTDKLIF
few | TRDD3 | TRDJ1 | TRDV1 | TGTGCTCTTGGGGAACTGGAATTCGGACGCGGAGGATACGGGGATAAACTCATCTTT | CALGELEFGRGGYGDKLIF
few | TRDD3 | TRDJ1 | TRDV2 | TGTGCCTGTGAGCGCTGGGGGAGACTCGATAGACTCATCTTT | CACERWGRLDRLIF
few | TRDD3 | TRDJ1 | TRDV1 | TGTGCTCTTGGGGAACTTGATTCCAGTGCCTACTTGACTGGGGGACACTACACCGATAAACTCATCTTT | CALGELDSSAYLTGGHYTDKLIF
few | NA | TRDJ1 | TRDV1 | TGTGCTCTTGGGGAACGTCCCGCCCCATTAGGGTTTAATGGTACTGGATGCTTAAACACCGATAAACTCATCTTT | CALGERPAPLGFNGTGCLNTDKLIF
few | TRDD3 | TRDJ1 | TRAV29/DV5 | TGTGCAGCCTGGGCCTTCCTAGGAGGAGGGACTGGGGGATACTTTATGGGCCCCGATAAACCCATCTTT | CAAWAFLGGGTGGYFMGPDKPIF
NA | TRDD3 | TRDJ1 | TRDV1 | TGTGCTCTTGGGGAACTCACTAATTCCTGGGGGATACGCGACACCGATAAACTCATCTTT | CALGELTNSWGIRDTDKLIF
NA | NA | TRDJ3 | TRDV2 | TGTGCCTGCTCGAGGTTGGCTACCCACTCCTGGGACACCCGACAGATGTTTTTC | CACSRLATHSWDTRQMFF
few | NA | TRDJ1 | TRDV1 | TGTGCTCTTGGGGAGGCTAACTACACCGATAAACTCATCTTT | CALGEANYTDKLIF
many | NA | TRDJ1 | TRAV29/DV5 | TGTGCAGCAATGCGCGATAAACTCATCTTT | CAAMRDKLIF
few | NA | TRDJ1 | TRDV1 | TGTGCTCTTGGGGAATCCTCCGTCGGGCTGGGACCAACCAAACTCATCTTT | CALGESSVGLGPTKLIF
NA | TRDD3 | TRDJ1 | TRDV1 | TGTGCTCTTGGGGAAGGCCGAATTGTGCTGGGGGATGGCCGACACTATACCGATAAACTCATCTTT | CALGEGRIVLGDGRHYTDKLIF
few | TRDD2 | TRDJ1 | TRDV1 | TGTGCTCTTGGGGGACTTCCTACTACTGGGTGTTACACCGATAAACTCATCTTT | CALGGLPTTGCYTDKLIF
few | TRDD3 | TRDJ1 | TRDV1 | TGTGCTCTTGGGGAAATAATCCTCCTGAGGGATACCCCCCTCACCGATAAACTCATCTTT | CALGEIILLRDTPLTDKLIF
NA | TRDD3 | TRDJ1 | TRDV1 | TGTGCTCTTGGGGACCACTACGGCTTATTCACTGGGGGATACTTAAACACCGATAAACTCATCTTT | CALGDHYGLFTGGYLNTDKLIF
NA | TRDD3 | TRDJ1 | TRDV1 | TGTGCTCTTGGGGAGGCCTACTTGCTGGGGGATAGCACCGATAAACTCATCTTT | CALGEAYLLGDSTDKLIF
NA | TRDD3 | TRDJ1 | TRDV1 | TGTGCTCTTGGGGAACGCTCCTGGGGGATTGACACCGATAAACTCATCTTT | CALGERSWGIDTDKLIF
few | TRDD3 | TRDJ1 | TRAV29/DV5 | TGTGCAGCAAGCGCTACCTTGGTACTGGGGGATACGCACCTAGAGGCCGCCGATAAACTCATCTTT | CAASATLVLGDTHLEAADKLIF
NA | TRDD3 | TRDJ1 | TRDV1 | TGTGCTCTTGGGGAACTTGCCCCTACTTGGGATACGGATTACACCGATAAACTCATCTTT | CALGELAPTWDTDYTDKLIF
NA | NA | TRDJ1 | TRDV1 | TGTGCTCTTGGGAATTCCCCTCCCCCTAGGGGGGTGGGGGGGGACACCGATAAACTCATCTTT | CALGNSPPPRGVGGDTDKLIF
few | TRDD3 | TRDJ1 | TRDV1 | TGTGCTCTTGGGGAACTGGGCTTCCTAGTATTACTGGGGGAGAACTCGTACACCGATAAACTCATCTTT | CALGELGFLVLLGENSYTDKLIF
NA | NA | TRDJ1 | TRDV1 | TGTGCTCTTGGGAACACTACTGTCTCTTTGTGGGAAGTCCCCGGGGGGAACGATAAACTCATCTTT | CALGNTTVSLWEVPGGNDKLIF
NA | TRDD3 | TRDJ1 | TRDV1 | TGTGCTCTTGGGGAACTAATCCTTACTGGGGGACCTTACACCGATAAACTCATCTTT | CALGELILTGGPYTDKLIF
few | NA | TRDJ1 | TRDV1 | TGTGCTCTTGGGGAATCCACGACGTACTCCGATAAACTCATCTTT | CALGESTTYSDKLIF
NA | TRDD3 | TRDJ1 | TRDV1 | TGTGCTCTTGGGGAACTTCGAGGGCGCAGGAGCCCCTCCGCCCTACTGGGGGATCGGCCCTTAAGACTCATCTTT | CALGELRGRRSPSALLGDRPLRLIF
NA | NA | TRDJ1 | TRDV1 | TGTGCTCTTGGGGAACCCATAGGGGGTATACTTACTACCGATAAACTCATCTTT | CALGEPIGGILTTDKLIF
many | TRDD3 | TRDJ1 | TRDV2 | TGTGCCTGTGACCCTCTGGGGGATAAGCGGCGGGGGTACACCGATAAACTCATCTTT | CACDPLGDKRRGYTDKLIF
few | NA | TRDJ1 | TRDV1 | TGTGCTCTTGGGGAATCCGGCCTTCCAGACACCGATAAACTCATCTTT | CALGESGLPDTDKLIF
few | NA | TRDJ1 | TRDV1 | TGTGCTCTTGGGGAAGGCCTCCCGGCCCGTCATGTACTCATCTTT | CALGEGLPARHVLIF
few | TRDD2 | TRDJ1 | TRDV1 | TGTGCTCTTGGGGAAGTGGTTTTCCTACCTCCCATTAACACCGATAAACTCATCTTT | CALGEVVFLPPINTDKLIF